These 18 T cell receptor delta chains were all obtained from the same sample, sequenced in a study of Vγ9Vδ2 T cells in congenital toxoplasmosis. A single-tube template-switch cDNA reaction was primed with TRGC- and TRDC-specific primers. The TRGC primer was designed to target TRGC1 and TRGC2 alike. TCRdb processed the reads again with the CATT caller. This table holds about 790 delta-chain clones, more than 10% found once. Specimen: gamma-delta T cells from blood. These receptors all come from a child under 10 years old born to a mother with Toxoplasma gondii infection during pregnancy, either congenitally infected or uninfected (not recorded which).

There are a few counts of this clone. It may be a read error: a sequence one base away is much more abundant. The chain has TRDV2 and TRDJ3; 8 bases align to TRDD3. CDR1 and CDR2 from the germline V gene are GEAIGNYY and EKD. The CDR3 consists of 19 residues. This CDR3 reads CACNTWGYQGAWDTRQMFF. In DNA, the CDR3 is TGTGCCTGTAACACCTGGGGATACCAAGGAGCCTGGGACACCCGACAGATGTTTTTC.

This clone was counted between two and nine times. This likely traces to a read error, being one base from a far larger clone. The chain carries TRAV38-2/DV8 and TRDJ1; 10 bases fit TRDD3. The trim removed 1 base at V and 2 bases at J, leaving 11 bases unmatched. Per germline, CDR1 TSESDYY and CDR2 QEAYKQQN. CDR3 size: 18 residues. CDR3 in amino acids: CAYRSTSRMGDTTDKLIF. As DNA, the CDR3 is TGTGCTTATAGGAGCACATCCCGCATGGGGGATACAACCGATAAACTCATCTTT.

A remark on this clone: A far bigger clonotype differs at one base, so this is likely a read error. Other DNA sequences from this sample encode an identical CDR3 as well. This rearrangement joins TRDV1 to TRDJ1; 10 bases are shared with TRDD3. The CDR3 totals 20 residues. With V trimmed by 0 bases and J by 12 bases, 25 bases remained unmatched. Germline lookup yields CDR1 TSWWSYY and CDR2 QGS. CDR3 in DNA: TGTGCTCTTGGGGAACTCGGTCCCTTCCGTACCGGGGGATACGGAGGAAGGGTCATCTTT. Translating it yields CALGELGPFRTGGYGGRVIF.

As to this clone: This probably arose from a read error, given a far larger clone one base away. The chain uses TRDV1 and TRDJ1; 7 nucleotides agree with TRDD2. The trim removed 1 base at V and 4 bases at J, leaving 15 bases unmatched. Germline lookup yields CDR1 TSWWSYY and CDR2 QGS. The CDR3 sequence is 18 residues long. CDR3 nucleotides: TGTGCTCTTGGGGAACACTGCCTTCCTGGAGGGCCGGGCGATAAACTCATCTTT. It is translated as CALGEHCLPGGPGDKLIF.

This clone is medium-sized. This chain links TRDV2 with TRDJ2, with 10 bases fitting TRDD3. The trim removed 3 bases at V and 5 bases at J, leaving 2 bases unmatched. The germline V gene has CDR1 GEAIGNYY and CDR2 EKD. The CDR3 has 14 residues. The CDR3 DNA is TGTGCCTGTGACGTACTGGGGGATACAGCACAACTCTTCTTT. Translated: CACDVLGDTAQLFF.

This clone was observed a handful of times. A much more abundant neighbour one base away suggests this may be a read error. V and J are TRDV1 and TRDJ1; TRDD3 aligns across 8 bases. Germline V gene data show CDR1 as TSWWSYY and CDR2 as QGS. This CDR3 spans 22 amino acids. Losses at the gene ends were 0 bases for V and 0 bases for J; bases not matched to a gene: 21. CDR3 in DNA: TGTGCTCTTGGGGAACTAACGGTTCTCCGAATACTGGGGGCTCCTTACACCGATAAACTCATCTTT. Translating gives CALGELTVLRILGAPYTDKLIF.

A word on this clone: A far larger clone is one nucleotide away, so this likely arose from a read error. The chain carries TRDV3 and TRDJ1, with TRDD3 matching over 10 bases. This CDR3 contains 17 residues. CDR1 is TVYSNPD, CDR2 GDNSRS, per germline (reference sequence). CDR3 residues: CAFHSIGGIRGTDNLIF. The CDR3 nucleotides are TGTGCCTTTCACAGCATAGGGGGGATACGGGGGACCGATAATCTCATCTTT.

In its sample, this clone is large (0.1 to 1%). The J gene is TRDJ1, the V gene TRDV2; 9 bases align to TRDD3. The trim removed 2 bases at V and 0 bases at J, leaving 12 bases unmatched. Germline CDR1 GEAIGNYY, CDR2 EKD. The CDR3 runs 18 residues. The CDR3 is CACDNILGDFPDTDKLIF. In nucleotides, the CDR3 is TGTGCCTGTGACAACATACTGGGGGACTTCCCCGACACCGATAAACTCATCTTT.

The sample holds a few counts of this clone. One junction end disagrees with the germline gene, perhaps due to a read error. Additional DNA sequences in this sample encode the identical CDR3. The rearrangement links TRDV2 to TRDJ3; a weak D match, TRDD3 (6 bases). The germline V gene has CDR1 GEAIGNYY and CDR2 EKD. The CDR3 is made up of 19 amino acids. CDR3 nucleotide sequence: TGTGCCTGTAACACTGTAGGGGATCAAAGCTCCTGGGACACCCGACAGATGTTTTTC. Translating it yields CACNTVGDQSSWDTRQMFF.

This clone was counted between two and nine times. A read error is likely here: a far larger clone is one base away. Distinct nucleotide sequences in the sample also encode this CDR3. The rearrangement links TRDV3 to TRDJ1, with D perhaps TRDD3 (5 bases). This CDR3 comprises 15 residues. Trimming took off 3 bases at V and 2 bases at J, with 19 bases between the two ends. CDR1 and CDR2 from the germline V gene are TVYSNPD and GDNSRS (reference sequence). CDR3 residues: CALFPLYWRTDKLIF. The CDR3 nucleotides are TGTGCCTTATTCCCACTGTACTGGCGGACCGATAAACTCATCTTT. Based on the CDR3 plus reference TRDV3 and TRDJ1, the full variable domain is CDKVTQSSPDQTVASGSEVVLLCTYDTVYSNPDLFWYRIRPDYSFQFVFYGDNSRSEGADFTQGRFSVKHILTQKAFHLVISPVRTEDSATYYCALFPLYWRTDKLIFGKGTRVTVEP.

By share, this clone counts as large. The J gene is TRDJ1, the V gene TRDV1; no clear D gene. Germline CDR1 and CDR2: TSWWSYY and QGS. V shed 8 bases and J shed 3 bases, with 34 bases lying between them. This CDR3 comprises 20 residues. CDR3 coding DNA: TGTGCTCTTTCGCTTCTGTGGGCGTCCCCCCCTCTGAGTACACCCGATAAACTCATCTTT. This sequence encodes CALSLLWASPPLSTPDKLIF.

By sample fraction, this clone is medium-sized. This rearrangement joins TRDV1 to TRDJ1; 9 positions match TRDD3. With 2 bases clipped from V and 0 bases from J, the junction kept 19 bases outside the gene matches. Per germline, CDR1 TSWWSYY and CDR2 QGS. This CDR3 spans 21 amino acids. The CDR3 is CALGETASKRTGGMYTDKLIF. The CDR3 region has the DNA TGTGCTCTTGGGGAAACGGCGTCGAAGCGTACTGGGGGAATGTACACCGATAAACTCATCTTT.

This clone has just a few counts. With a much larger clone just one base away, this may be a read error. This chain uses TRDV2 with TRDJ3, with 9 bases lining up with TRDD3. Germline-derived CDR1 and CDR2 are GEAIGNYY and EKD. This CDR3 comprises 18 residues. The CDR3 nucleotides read TGTGCCAGTGACGTACTGGGGGAAAGCTCCTGGGACACCCGACAGATGTTTTTC. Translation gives CASDVLGESSWDTRQMFF.

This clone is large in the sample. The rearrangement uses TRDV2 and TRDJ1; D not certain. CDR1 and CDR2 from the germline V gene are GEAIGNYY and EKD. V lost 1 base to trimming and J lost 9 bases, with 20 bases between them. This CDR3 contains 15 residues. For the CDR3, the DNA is TGTGCCTGTGACACGGGAAAAAACGGGAGGAACCAACTCATCTTT. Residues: CACDTGKNGRNQLIF.

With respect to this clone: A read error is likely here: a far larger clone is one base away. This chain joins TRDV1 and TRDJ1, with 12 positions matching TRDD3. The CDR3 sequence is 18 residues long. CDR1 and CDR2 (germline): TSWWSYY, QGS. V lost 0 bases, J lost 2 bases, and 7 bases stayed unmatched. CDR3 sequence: CALGELSVLGDTTDKLIF. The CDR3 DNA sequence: TGTGCTCTTGGGGAACTGAGCGTACTGGGGGATACTACCGATAAACTCATCTTT.

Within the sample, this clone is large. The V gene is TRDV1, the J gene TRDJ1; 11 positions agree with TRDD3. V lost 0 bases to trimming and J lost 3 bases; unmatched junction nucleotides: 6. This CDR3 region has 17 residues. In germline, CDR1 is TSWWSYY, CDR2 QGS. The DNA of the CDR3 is TGTGCTCTTGGGGAACTCGGGCTGGGGGATACTGCCGATAAACTCATCTTT. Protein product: CALGELGLGDTADKLIF.

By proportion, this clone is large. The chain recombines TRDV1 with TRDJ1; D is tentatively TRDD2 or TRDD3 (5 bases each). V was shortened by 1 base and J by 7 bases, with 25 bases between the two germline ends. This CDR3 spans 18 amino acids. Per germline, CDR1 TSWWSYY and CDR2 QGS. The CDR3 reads CALGEPSLHCSAGSKLIF. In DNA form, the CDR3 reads TGTGCTCTTGGGGAACCGTCCCTTCACTGTTCGGCGGGATCTAAACTCATCTTT.

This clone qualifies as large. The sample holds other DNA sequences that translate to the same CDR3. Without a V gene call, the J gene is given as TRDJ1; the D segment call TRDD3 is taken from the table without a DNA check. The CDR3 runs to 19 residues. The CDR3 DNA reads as TGTGCGTCGCCCCTGGGGGAGTCCCCCCCAGGTTCGGACACCGATAAACTCATCTTT. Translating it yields CASPLGESPPGSDTDKLIF.